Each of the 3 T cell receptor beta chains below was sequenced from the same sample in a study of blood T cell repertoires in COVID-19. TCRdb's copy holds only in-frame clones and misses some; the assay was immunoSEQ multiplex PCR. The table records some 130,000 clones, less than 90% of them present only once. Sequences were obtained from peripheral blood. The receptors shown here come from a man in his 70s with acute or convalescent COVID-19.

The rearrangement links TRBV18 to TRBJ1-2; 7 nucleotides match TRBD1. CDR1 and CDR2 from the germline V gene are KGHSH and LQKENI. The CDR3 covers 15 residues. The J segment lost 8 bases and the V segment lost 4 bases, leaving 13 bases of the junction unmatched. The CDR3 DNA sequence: TGTGCCAGCTCACTGGGGCGGGACAGCCGCCTAGGCTACACCTTC. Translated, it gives CASSLGRDSRLGYTF.

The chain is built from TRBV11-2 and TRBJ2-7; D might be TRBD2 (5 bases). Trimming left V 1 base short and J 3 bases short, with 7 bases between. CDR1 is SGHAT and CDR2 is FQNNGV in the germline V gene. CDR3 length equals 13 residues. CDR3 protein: CASSLVGSYEQYF. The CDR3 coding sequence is TGTGCCAGCAGCTTAGTTGGGAGCTACGAGCAGTACTTC.

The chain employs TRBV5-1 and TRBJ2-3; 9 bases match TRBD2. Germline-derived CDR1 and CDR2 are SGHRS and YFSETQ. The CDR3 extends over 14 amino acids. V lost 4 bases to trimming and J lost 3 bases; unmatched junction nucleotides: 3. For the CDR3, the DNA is TGCGCCAGCAGCGGCGGGGGGGCAACAGATACGCAGTATTTT. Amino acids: CASSGGGATDTQYF. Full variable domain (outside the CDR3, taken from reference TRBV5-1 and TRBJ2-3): KAGVTQTPRYLIKTRGQQVTLSCSPISGHRSVSWYQQTPGQGLQFLFEYFSETQRNKGNFPGRFSGRQFSNSRSEMNVSTLELGDSALYLCASSGGGATDTQYFGPGTRLTVL.